These 20 T cell receptor beta chains originate from one sample sequenced in a study of blood T cells in healthy people across ages. The second PCR ran roughly 7 to 12 cycles with a sample-barcoded 5' primer and J-beta primers. TCRdb ran MiXCR on the 5' RACE reads and lists one entry per CDR3 protein. The sample includes hundreds of thousands of distinct CDR3 sequences, approximately 52% of them seen just once. The material sequenced was blood. The receptors originated from a woman older than 75 in good health.

CDR3 nucleotide sequence: TGCAGTGCTTTTAACTCCGGGACAGGGTTGAGCACCGGGGAGCTGTTTTTT. It is translated as CSAFNSGTGLSTGELFF. The chain recombines TRBV20-1 with TRBJ2-2, with 9 bases aligning to TRBD1. V dropped 5 bases and J dropped 4; count of bases not matched to a gene: 14. Germline loops: CDR1 DFQATT, CDR2 SNEGSKA (reference sequence). The CDR3 has 17 amino acids.

The chain is built from TRBV10-3 and TRBJ2-1; D gene unclear. Germline lookup yields CDR1 ENHRY and CDR2 SYGVKD. The CDR3 covers 11 residues. Trimming took 0 bases from V and 7 from J, leaving 1 base between them. The CDR3 region has the DNA TGTGCCATCAGTGAGTCGAATGAGCAGTTCTTC. It codes for CAISESNEQFF.

J is TRBJ2-1 and V is TRBV12-3 or TRBV12-4, with 9 bases that match TRBD2. The CDR3 covers 14 residues. With 11 bases clipped from V and 3 bases from J, the junction kept 8 bases outside the gene matches. The CDR3 reads CAGMRREGYNEQFF. DNA of the CDR3: TGTGCCGGCATGAGGCGGGAGGGCTACAATGAGCAGTTCTTC.

V is TRBV28 and J is TRBJ2-7; D might be TRBD1 (6 bases). This CDR3 is built from 16 residues. Between the trimmed V and J ends, which lost 8 bases and 3 bases, there was a span of 23 bases. Germline CDR1 is MDHEN and CDR2 is SYDVKM. The CDR3, as DNA: TGTGCCAGCCGGGACACCACGGGAAGGGCCCTCTACGAGCAGTACTTC. The encoded protein is CASRDTTGRALYEQYF.

V is TRBV12-3 or TRBV12-4 and J is TRBJ1-5; a weak D match, TRBD1 (6 bases). This CDR3 is built from 13 residues. V dropped 5 bases and J dropped 5 bases, with 10 bases sitting between them. The CDR3: CASSGQPDQPQHF. CDR3 nucleotide sequence: TGTGCCAGCAGTGGACAGCCGGATCAGCCCCAGCATTTT.

This chain uses TRBV4-3 with TRBJ2-1; 8 positions match TRBD2. The ends lost 6 bases at V and 3 bases at J; junction bases unmatched: 10. The CDR3 is 16 residues long. CDR1 LGHNA and CDR2 YSLEER come from the germline V gene. Here the CDR3 reads CASRATRTSFYNEQFF. For the CDR3, the DNA is TGCGCCAGCAGGGCGACCCGGACTAGCTTCTACAATGAGCAGTTCTTC.

There are many counts of this clonotype. The chain recombines TRBV6-5 with TRBJ2-7; possibly TRBD1 for D (5 bases). Deletions cut 5 bases from V and 5 bases from J, with 22 bases between. The CDR3 is made up of 16 amino acids. Per germline, CDR1 MNHEY and CDR2 SVGAGI. The CDR3 protein is CASSPTGLGLGHEQYF. In DNA form, the CDR3 reads TGTGCCAGCAGTCCCACGGGTTTGGGGTTGGGGCACGAGCAGTACTTC.

This clonotype was counted ten times or more. The chain couples TRBV10-3 to TRBJ2-7, with TRBD1 identical over 9 bases. Germline V lookup: CDR1 ENHRY, CDR2 SYGVKD. V trimming: 7 bases; J trimming: 5 bases; junction bases outside the gene matches: 6. The CDR3 length is 13 residues. CDR3 DNA: TGTGCCATCACGGGGACAGGGTCCAACGAGCAGTACTTC. It translates to CAITGTGSNEQYF.

The rearrangement uses TRBV27 and TRBJ2-1; D unresolved. The CDR3 extends over 15 amino acids. The germline gives CDR1 MNHEY, CDR2 SMNVEV (reference sequence). The V end lost 5 bases, the J end lost 4 bases, and 15 bases lay between the germline ends. The CDR3 DNA is TGTGCCAGCAGTCACGCCCTAAGCCCGTACAATGAGCAGTTCTTC. Amino acids: CASSHALSPYNEQFF.

The J gene is TRBJ2-5, the V gene TRBV4-1, with 10 bases fitting TRBD1. V lost 5 bases to trimming and J lost 7 bases; unmatched junction nucleotides: 10. CDR1 and CDR2 (germline): MGHRA, YSYEKL. The CDR3 has 15 amino acids. CDR3 region: CASSDYPRDRGTQYF. The DNA for the CDR3 is TGCGCCAGCAGCGACTACCCCCGGGACAGGGGGACCCAGTACTTC.

This clonotype appeared a few times. The chain carries TRBV12-3 or TRBV12-4 and TRBJ1-5; D is unresolved. The CDR3 is made up of 14 amino acids. The germline V and J ends were trimmed by 4 bases and 3 bases, with 10 bases remaining between them. The CDR3 is CASSSVSNNQPQHF. CDR3 sequence (DNA): TGTGCCAGCAGTTCGGTCAGCAACAATCAGCCCCAGCATTTT.

A note on this clonotype: The junction shows a germline mismatch at one end, possibly a read error. The chain links TRBV7-2 to TRBJ2-2; possible D gene TRBD1, 7 bases. This CDR3 has 17 residues. CDR1 and CDR2 (germline): SGHTA, FQGNSA. This chain's CDR3 is CVSSRNRGGIDTGELFF. The CDR3 DNA sequence: TGTGTCAGCAGCCGCAACAGGGGAGGCATTGACACCGGGGAGCTGTTTTTT.

On this clonotype itself: The likely explanation is a read error, given a far larger clone one base away. This chain links TRBV27 with TRBJ1-6; D remains ambiguous. V was cut by 3 bases and J by 9 bases, with 6 bases left in between. CDR1 is MNHEY and CDR2 is SMNVEV in the germline V gene (reference sequence). CDR3 length: 12 residues. The CDR3 loop reads CASSFGSSPLHF. The CDR3 DNA reads as TGTGCCAGCAGTTTCGGCAGTTCACCCCTCCACTTT.

As to this clonotype: One end of the junction fails to match germline, which may point to a read error. The rearrangement links TRBV29-1 to TRBJ2-3; no definite D call. The CDR3 contains 13 residues. Germline assignment: CDR1 SQVTM and CDR2 ANQGSEA. CDR3 sequence: CNVEWRGTDTQYF. In nucleotides, the CDR3 is TGCAACGTTGAATGGCGCGGCACAGATACGCAGTATTTT.

The chain carries TRBV20-1 and TRBJ1-1, with D hard to call. The germline V and J ends were trimmed by 5 bases and 1 base, with 11 bases remaining between them. Germline V gene data show CDR1 as DFQATT and CDR2 as SNEGSKA (reference sequence). CDR3 length equals 13 residues. The CDR3 spells CSALDGRNTEAFF. Here the CDR3 DNA reads TGCAGTGCTCTGGACGGAAGGAACACTGAAGCTTTCTTT.

V gene TRBV20-1 combines with J gene TRBJ2-1, with D tentatively TRBD2 (5 bases). The CDR3 has 14 amino acids. The germline V gene encodes CDR1 DFQATT and CDR2 SNEGSKA (reference sequence). Trimming took 8 bases from V and 5 from J, leaving 19 bases between them. The CDR3 region has the DNA TGCAGTTACTTATGGGCGGGCTATAACAATGAGCAGTTCTTC. Translated, it gives CSYLWAGYNNEQFF.

The V and J genes are TRBV4-1 and TRBJ1-2; D unclear. There are 11 residues in the CDR3. Trimming took off 3 bases at V and 4 bases at J, with 3 bases between the two ends. In germline, CDR1 is MGHRA, CDR2 YSYEKL. CDR3 DNA: TGCGCCAGCAGCCAGGCCTATGGCTACACCTTC. It yields the protein CASSQAYGYTF.

V and J are TRBV2 and TRBJ2-3; 7 nucleotides line up with TRBD1. CDR1 and CDR2 (germline): SNHLY, FYNNEI. V dropped 6 bases and J dropped 4; count of bases not matched to a gene: 13. This CDR3 region has 16 residues. The CDR3 DNA reads as TGTGCCAGCAGACGCCCATCAGACAGGGTTTCAGATACGCAGTATTTT. Residues: CASRRPSDRVSDTQYF.

The sample holds a few counts of this clonotype. A much larger clonotype is one base distant, so this may be a read error. This rearrangement joins TRBV7-9 to TRBJ2-5; D is possibly TRBD2 (6 bases). Germline CDR1 is SEHNR and CDR2 is FQNEAQ (reference sequence). The V end was cut by 2 bases, the J end by 11 bases, with 21 bases between. The CDR3 is 15 amino acids. This CDR3 reads CASSLWPGRYNEQYF. As DNA, the CDR3 is TGTGCCAGCAGCTTATGGCCGGGGAGGTACAATGAGCAGTACTTC.

The chain joins TRBV7-8 to TRBJ2-7; 9 bases agree with TRBD2. The V segment lost 0 bases and the J segment 6 bases; nucleotides outside the gene matches: 9. Germline V lookup: CDR1 SGHVS, CDR2 FQNEAQ. The CDR3 runs 16 residues. This CDR3 is CASSLAGSGGSGEQYF. CDR3 sequence (DNA): TGTGCCAGCAGCTTAGCGGGTAGCGGGGGCTCAGGCGAGCAGTACTTC.